These 5 T cell receptor beta chains were sequenced from one sample in a study of PD-L1 blockade in urothelial cancer. The table came from immunoSEQ multiplex PCR; TCRdb's copy has only in-frame clones and leaves some out. The sample lists 45,000 to 50,000 clones; 80% to 90% were seen once. Stated time point: peripheral blood 6 weeks after treatment start. Sequenced here: PBMCs, sampled around atezolizumab (anti-PD-L1) treatment. Receptors were obtained from a man aged 65 to 85 with urothelial cancer.

The chain combines TRBV25-1 with TRBJ2-1; D may be TRBD1 (7 bases). CDR1 is MGHDK and CDR2 is SYGVNS in the germline V gene. The CDR3 totals 16 residues. V was cut by 2 bases and J by 5 bases, with 16 bases left in between. The CDR3 is CASSEGLRDRHNEQFF. CDR3 nucleotide sequence: TGTGCCAGCAGTGAAGGGTTGCGGGACAGACACAATGAGCAGTTCTTC.

This clone was detected only a few times. The chain carries TRBV6-4 and TRBJ1-4, with 9 bases aligning to TRBD1. The V gene's germline CDR1 is MRHNA and CDR2 SNTAGT. The CDR3 sequence is 16 residues long. V was clipped by 6 bases and J by 5 bases; unmatched bases: 10. The CDR3 loop reads CASRERTGARNEKLFF. CDR3 coding DNA: TGTGCCAGCAGGGAAAGGACAGGGGCGCGGAATGAAAAACTGTTTTTT.

V usage is TRBV28 and J usage is TRBJ1-5; TRBD1 is a possible D gene (6 bases). The germline V and J ends were trimmed by 3 bases and 6 bases, with 18 bases remaining between them. Germline V gene data show CDR1 as MDHEN and CDR2 as SYDVKM. The CDR3 length is 16 residues. CDR3 protein: CASSFVELQGGQPQHF. DNA of the CDR3: TGTGCCAGCAGTTTCGTTGAGCTCCAAGGGGGTCAGCCCCAGCATTTT.

V gene TRBV28 combines with J gene TRBJ1-1; D is undetermined. Trimming removed 6 bases at V and 4 bases at J, with 9 bases between. Germline V gene sequence: CDR1 MDHEN, CDR2 SYDVKM. The CDR3 consists of 12 residues. The DNA of the CDR3 is TGTGCCAGCAGCGGGGTGGGCACTGAAGCTTTCTTT. This translates into CASSGVGTEAFF.

This rearrangement joins TRBV7-3 to TRBJ2-5, with D perhaps TRBD2 (5 bases). This CDR3 has 15 amino acids. Trimming removed 0 bases at V and 5 bases at J, with 13 bases between. The germline gives CDR1 SGHTA, CDR2 FQGTGA. The CDR3 DNA is TGTGCCAGCAGCTTAACGGGTCTAGCTGGTGAGACCCAGTACTTC. Translating gives CASSLTGLAGETQYF.